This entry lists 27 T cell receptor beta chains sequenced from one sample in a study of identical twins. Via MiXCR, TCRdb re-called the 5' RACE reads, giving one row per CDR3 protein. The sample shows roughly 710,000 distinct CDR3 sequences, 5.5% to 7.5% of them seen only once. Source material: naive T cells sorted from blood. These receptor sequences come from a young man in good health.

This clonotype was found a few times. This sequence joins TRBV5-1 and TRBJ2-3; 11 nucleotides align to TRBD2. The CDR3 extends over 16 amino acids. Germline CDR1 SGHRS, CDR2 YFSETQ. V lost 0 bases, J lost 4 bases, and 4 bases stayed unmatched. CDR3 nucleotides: TGCGCCAGCAGCTTGGTCCTAGCGGGAGGCCCAGATACGCAGTATTTT. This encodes CASSLVLAGGPDTQYF.

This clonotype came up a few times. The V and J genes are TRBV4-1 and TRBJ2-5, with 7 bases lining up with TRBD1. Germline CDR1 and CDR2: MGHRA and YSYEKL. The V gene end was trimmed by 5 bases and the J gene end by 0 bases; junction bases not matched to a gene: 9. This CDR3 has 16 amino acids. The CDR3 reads CASSALGTAYQETQYF. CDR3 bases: TGCGCCAGCAGCGCACTTGGGACAGCATACCAAGAGACCCAGTACTTC.

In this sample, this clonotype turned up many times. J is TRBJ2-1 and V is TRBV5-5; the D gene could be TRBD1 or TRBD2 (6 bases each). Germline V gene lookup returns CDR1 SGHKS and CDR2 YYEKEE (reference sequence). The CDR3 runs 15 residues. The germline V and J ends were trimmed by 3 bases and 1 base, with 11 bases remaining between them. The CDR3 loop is CASSWRDTSYNEQFF. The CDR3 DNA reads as TGTGCCAGCAGCTGGCGGGACACTTCCTACAATGAGCAGTTCTTC.

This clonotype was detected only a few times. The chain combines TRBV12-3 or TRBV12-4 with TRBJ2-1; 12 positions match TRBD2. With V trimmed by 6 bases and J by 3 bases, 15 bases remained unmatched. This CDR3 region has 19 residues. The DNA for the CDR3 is TGTGCCAGCAGGACCTCAGCCTTACTAGCGGGAGGCCACTACAATGAGCAGTTCTTC. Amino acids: CASRTSALLAGGHYNEQFF.

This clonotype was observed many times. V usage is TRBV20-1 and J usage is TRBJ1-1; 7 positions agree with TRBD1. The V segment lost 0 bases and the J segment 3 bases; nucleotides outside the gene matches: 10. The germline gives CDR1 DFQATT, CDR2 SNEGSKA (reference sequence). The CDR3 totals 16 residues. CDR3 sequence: CSARDRGGRGDTEAFF. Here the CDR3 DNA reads TGCAGTGCTAGAGATCGGGGGGGCAGGGGGGACACTGAAGCTTTCTTT.

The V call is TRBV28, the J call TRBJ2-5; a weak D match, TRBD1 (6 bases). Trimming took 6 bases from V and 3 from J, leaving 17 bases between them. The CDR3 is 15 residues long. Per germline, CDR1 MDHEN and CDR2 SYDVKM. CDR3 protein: CASSVIRGVKETQYF. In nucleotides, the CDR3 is TGTGCCAGCAGCGTTATCAGGGGAGTTAAAGAGACCCAGTACTTC.

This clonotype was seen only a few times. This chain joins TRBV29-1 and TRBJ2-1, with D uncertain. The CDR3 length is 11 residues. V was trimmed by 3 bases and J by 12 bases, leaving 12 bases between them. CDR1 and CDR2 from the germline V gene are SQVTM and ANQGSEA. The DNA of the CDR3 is TGCAGCGTTGACGGCCGACCGGCGCAGTTCTTC. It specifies CSVDGRPAQFF.

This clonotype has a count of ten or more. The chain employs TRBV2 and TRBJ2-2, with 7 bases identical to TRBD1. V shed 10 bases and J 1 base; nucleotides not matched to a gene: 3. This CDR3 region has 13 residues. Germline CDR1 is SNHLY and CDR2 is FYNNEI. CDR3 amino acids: CAKRTGNTGELFF. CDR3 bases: TGTGCCAAGAGGACAGGGAACACCGGGGAGCTGTTTTTT.

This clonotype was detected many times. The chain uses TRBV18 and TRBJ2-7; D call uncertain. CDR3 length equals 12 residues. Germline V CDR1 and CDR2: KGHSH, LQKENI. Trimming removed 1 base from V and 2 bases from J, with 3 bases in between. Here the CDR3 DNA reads TGTGCCAGCTCACCACTCACCTACGAGCAGTACTTC. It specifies CASSPLTYEQYF.

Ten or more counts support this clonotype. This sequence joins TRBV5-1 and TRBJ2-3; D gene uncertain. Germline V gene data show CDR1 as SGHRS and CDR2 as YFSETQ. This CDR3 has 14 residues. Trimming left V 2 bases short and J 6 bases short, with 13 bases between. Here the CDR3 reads CASSFQQTRDTQYF. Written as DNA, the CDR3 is TGCGCCAGCAGCTTCCAACAGACCAGGGATACGCAGTATTTT.

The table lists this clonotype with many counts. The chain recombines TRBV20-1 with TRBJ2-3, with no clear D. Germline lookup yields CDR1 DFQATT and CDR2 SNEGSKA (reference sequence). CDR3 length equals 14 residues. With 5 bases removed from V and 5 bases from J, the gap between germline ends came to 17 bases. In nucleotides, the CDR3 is TGCAGTGCTGTTGATGACGCATGGAAAGATACGCAGTATTTT. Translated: CSAVDDAWKDTQYF.

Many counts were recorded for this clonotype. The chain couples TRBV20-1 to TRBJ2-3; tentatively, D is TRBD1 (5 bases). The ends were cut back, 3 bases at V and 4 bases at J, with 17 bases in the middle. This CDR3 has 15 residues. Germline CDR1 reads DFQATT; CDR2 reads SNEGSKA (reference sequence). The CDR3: CSASTTPGSADTQYF. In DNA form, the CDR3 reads TGCAGTGCTAGCACGACCCCAGGGTCCGCAGATACGCAGTATTTT.

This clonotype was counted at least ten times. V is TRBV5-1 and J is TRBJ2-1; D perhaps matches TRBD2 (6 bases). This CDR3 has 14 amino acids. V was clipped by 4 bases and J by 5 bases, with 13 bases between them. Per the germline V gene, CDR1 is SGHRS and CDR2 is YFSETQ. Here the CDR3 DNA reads TGCGCCAGCAGCCTTCAGAGGGAGGACAATGAGCAGTTCTTC. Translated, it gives CASSLQREDNEQFF.

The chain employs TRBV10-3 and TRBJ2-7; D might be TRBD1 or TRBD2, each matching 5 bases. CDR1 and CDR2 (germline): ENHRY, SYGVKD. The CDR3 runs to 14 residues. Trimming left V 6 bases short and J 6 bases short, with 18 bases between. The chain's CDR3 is CAISDPRDASEQYV. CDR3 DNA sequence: TGTGCCATCAGCGATCCTAGGGACGCCTCCGAGCAGTACGTC.

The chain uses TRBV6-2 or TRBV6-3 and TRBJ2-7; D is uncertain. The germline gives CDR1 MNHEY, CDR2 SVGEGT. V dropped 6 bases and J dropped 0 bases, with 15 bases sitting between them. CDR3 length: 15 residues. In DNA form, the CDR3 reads TGTGCCAGCAGACCCCGGTTGGCCTACTCCTACGAGCAGTACTTC. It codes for CASRPRLAYSYEQYF.

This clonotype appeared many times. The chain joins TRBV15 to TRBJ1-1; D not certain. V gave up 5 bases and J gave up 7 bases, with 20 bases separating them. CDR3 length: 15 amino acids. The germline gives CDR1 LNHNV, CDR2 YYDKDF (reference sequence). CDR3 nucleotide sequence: TGTGCCACCAGCCCTCGGTCGGCCCATTGGGATGAAGCTTTCTTT. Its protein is CATSPRSAHWDEAFF.

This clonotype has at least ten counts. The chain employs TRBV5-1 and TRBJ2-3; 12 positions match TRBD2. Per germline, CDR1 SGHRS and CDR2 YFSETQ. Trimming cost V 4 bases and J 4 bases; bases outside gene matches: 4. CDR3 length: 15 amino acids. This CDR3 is CASSLGLAGSDTQYF. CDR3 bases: TGCGCCAGCAGCCTCGGACTAGCGGGATCAGATACGCAGTATTTT.

This CDR3 is CASSHSYYNEQFF. In nucleotides, the CDR3 is TGTGCCAGCAGTCACAGCTATTACAATGAGCAGTTCTTC. This chain joins TRBV6-5 and TRBJ2-1; D unclear. Germline CDR1 is MNHEY and CDR2 is SVGAGI. This CDR3 region has 13 residues. The V end lost 5 bases, the J end lost 4 bases, and 9 bases lay between the germline ends.

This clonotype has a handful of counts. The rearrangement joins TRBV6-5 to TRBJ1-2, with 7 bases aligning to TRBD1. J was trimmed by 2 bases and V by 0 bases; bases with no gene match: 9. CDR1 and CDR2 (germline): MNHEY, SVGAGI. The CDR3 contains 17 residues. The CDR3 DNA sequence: TGTGCCAGCAGTTACTCGAGTGCCCGACAGGGAAACTATGGCTACACCTTC. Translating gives CASSYSSARQGNYGYTF.

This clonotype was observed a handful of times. In DNA form, the CDR3 reads TGCGCCAGCAGCTCCCTAGCGGCCGCCACAGATACGCAGTATTTT. Amino acids: CASSSLAAATDTQYF. The J gene is TRBJ2-3, the V gene TRBV5-1, with TRBD2 matching 7 bases. The ends lost 3 bases at V and 2 bases at J; junction bases unmatched: 6. The CDR3 spans 15 residues. Per the germline V gene, CDR1 is SGHRS and CDR2 is YFSETQ.

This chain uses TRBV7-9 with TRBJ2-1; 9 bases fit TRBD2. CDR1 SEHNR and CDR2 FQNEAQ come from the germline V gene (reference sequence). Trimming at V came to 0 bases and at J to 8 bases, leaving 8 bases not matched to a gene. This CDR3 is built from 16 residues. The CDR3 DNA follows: TGTGCCAGCAGCTTAGCCCTGCGGGAGGGCCTGGATGAGCAGTTCTTC. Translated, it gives CASSLALREGLDEQFF.

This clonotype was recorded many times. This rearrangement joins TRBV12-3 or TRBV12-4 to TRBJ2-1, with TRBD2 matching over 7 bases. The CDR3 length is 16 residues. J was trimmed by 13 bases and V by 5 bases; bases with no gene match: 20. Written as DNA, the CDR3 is TGTGCCAGCAGTCCGGGACCGGGACTACGCCTCTGGGGACAGTTCTTC. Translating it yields CASSPGPGLRLWGQFF.

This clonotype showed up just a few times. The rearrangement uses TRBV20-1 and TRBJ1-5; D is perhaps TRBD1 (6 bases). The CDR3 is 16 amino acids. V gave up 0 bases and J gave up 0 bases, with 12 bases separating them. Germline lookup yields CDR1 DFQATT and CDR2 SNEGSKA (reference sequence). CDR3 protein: CSARDWGQNSNQPQHF. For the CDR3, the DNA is TGCAGTGCTAGAGATTGGGGACAAAATAGCAATCAGCCCCAGCATTTT.

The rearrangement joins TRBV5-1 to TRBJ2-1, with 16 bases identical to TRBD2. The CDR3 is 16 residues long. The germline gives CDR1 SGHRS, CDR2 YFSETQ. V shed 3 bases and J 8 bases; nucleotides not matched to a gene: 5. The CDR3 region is CASSSAGTSGRDEQFF. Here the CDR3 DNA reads TGCGCCAGCAGCTCCGCCGGGACTAGCGGGAGGGATGAGCAGTTCTTC.

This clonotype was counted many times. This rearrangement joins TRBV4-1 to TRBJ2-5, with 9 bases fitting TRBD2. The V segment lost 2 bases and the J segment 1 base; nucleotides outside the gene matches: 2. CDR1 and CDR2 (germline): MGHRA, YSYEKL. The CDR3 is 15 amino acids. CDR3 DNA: TGCGCCAGCAGCCAACCGGGACTAGCCCAAGAGACCCAGTACTTC. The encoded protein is CASSQPGLAQETQYF.

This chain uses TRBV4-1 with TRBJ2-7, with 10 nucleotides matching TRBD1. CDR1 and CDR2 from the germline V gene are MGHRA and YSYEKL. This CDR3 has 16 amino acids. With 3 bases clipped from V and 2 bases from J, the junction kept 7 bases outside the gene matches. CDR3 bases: TGCGCCAGCAGCCACGCCGGGACAGGGGCGACCTACGAGCAGTACTTC. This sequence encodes CASSHAGTGATYEQYF.

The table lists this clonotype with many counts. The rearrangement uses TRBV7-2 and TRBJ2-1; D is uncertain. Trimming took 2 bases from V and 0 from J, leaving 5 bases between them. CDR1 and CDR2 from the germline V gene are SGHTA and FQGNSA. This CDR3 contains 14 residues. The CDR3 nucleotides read TGTGCCAGCAGCTTACCGGACTCCTACAATGAGCAGTTCTTC. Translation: CASSLPDSYNEQFF. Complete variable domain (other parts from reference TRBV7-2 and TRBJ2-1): GAGVSQSPSNKVTEKGKDVELRCDPISGHTALYWYRQSLGQGLEFLIYFQGNSAPDKSGLPSDRFSAERTGGSVSTLTIQRTQQEDSAVYLCASSLPDSYNEQFFGPGTRLTVL.